The clone carrying this T cell receptor beta chain was seen more than once but under ten times. What it recognizes is unknown. Time point of the sample: pre-sensitization, week 0. The treatment here: therapeutic diphenylcyclopropenone sensitization with weekly scalp DPC. From whole blood left unfractionated, total RNA was extracted. Between the trimmed V and J ends, which lost 1 base and 10 bases, there was a span of 11 bases. This CDR3 has 14 residues. Germline V gene sequence: CDR1 SEHNR, CDR2 FQNEAQ (reference sequence). The source of the sample is a study of human T cells and chemical hapten exposure. Background on the study: In the approximately 23-week study, patients were dosed weekly with diphenylcyclopropenone on the scalp throughout.

The study's findings and limits: Controls formed significantly fewer large CDR3 similarity clusters than expanded TCRs did.

Unique molecular identifiers were affixed to discrete cDNA molecules within the library. MiXCR, run by TCRdb on the RACE reads, gives a single entry per CDR3 protein. The sample has some 360,000 distinct CDR3 sequences, approximately 5% seen once. The receptor was derived from a woman aged 50 to 65 with alopecia areata. Some clones in this sample may be carry-over from other donors' samples. V and J are TRBV7-9 and TRBJ1-6; possibly TRBD1 for D (6 bases). The source material was whole blood, sampled in connection with sensitization to the hapten diphenylcyclopropenone (DPC). CDR3 in DNA: TGTGCCAGCAGCTTAGGGGGGCATCGATCACCCCTCCACTTT. This sequence encodes CASSLGGHRSPLHF.